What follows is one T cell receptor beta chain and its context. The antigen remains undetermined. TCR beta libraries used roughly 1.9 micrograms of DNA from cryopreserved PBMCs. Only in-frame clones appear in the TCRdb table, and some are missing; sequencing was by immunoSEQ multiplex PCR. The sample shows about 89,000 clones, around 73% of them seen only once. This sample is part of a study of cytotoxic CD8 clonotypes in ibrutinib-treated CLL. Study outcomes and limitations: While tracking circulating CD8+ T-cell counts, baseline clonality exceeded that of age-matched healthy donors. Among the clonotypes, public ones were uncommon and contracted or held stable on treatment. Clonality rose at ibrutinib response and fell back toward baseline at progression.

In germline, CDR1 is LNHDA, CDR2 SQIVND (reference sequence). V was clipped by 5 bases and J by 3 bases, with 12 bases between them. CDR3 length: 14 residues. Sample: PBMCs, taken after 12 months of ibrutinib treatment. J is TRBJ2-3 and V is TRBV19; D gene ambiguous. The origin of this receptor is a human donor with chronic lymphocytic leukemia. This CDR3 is CASSVGVGTDTQYF. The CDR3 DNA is TGTGCCAGTAGTGTCGGTGTTGGAACAGATACGCAGTATTTT.